The entry that follows covers one T cell receptor (beta chain) sequence. Its specificity is unknown. Assay used: immunoSEQ multiplex PCR; TCRdb lists only in-frame clones, some missing. In the table there are 75,000 to 100,000 clones, less than 85% of which are singletons. This sample stems from a study of Ad26.COV2.S vaccination and SARS-CoV-2 variants. Study results and caveats: Spike-specific responses of CD8+ and CD4+ T cells were reported to display substantial breadth after vaccination. Placebo recipients showed lower spike-specific TCR breadth than vaccinees. Placebo recipients and vaccine recipients were similar in non-spike TCR breadth.

Germline CDR1 SGHDT, CDR2 YYEEEE. The V gene lost 2 bases and the J gene lost 5 bases, with 11 bases spanning the gap. CDR3 length equals 14 residues. This specimen consisted of peripheral blood, obtained after recovery from COVID-19. This clonotype originated in a human donor who had recovered from COVID-19. The V and J genes are TRBV5-6 and TRBJ2-1; the D is unclear. The CDR3 sequence: CASSFQVGNNEQFF. The DNA of the CDR3 is TGTGCCAGCAGCTTCCAGGTTGGCAACAATGAGCAGTTCTTC.